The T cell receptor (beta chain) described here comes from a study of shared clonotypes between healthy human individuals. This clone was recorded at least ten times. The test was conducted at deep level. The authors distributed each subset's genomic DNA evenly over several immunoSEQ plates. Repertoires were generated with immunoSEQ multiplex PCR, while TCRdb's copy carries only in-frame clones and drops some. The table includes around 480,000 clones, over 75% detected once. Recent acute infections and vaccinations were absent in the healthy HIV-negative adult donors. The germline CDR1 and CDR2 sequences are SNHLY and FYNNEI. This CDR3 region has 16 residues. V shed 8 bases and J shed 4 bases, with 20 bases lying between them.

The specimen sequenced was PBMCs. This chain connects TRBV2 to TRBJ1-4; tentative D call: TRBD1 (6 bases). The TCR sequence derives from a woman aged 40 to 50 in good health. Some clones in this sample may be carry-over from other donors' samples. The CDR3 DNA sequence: TGTGCCAGCCGATATACCCCGACAGGTTTTAATGAAAAACTGTTTTTT. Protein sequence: CASRYTPTGFNEKLFF.